One T cell receptor beta chain is described in this entry. The data derive from a study of blood T cell repertoires in COVID-19. Only in-frame clones appear in the TCRdb table, and some are missing; sequencing was by immunoSEQ multiplex PCR. The table includes some 87,000 clones, 83% detected once. The source is an older man with active or convalescent COVID-19. The sequenced sample was peripheral blood.

The CDR3 is CASSQEVTAHSPLHF. The CDR3 bases are TGTGCCAGCAGCCAAGAGGTCACAGCACATTCACCCCTCCACTTT. The chain employs TRBV3-1 (or the pseudogene TRBV3-2) and TRBJ1-6, with D hard to call. V lost 0 bases, J lost 8 bases, and 11 bases lay in between. This CDR3 has 15 amino acids. The germline V gene encodes CDR1 LGHDT and CDR2 YNNKEL (reference sequence).